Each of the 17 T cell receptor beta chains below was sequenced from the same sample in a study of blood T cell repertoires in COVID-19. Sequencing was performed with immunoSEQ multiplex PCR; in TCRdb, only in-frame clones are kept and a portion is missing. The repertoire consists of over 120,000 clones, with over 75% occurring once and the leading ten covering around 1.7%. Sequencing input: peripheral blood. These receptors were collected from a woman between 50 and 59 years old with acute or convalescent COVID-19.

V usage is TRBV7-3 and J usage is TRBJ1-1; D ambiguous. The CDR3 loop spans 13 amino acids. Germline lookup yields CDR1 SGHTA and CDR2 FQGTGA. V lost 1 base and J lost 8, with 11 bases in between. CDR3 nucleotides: TGTGCCAGCAGCTTAAAACAGTGTTGGGAAGCTTTCTTT. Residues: CASSLKQCWEAFF.

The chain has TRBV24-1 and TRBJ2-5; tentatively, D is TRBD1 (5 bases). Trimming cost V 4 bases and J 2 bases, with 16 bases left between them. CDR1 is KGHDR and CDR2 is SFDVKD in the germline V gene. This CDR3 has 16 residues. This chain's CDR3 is CATSEGHPAPQETQYF. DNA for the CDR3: TGTGCCACCAGTGAAGGACACCCTGCCCCTCAAGAGACCCAGTACTTC.

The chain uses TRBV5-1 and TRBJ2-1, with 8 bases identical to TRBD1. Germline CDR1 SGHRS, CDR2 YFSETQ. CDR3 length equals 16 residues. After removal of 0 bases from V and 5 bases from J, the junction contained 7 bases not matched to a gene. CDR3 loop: CASSLAGTGNNNEQFF. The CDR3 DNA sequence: TGCGCCAGCAGCTTGGCCGGGACAGGAAATAACAATGAGCAGTTCTTC.

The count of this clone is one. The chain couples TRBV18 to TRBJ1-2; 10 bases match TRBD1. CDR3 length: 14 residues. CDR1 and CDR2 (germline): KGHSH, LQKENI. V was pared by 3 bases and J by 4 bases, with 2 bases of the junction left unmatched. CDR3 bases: TGTGCCAGCTCACCCCGGGACAGGGGCTATGGCTACACCTTC. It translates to CASSPRDRGYGYTF.

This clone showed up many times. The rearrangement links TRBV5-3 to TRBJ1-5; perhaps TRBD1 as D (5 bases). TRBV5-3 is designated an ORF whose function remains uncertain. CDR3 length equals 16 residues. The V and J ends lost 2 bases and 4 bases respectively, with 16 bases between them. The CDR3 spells CARSFSCWGGNQPQHF. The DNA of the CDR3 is TGTGCCAGAAGCTTCTCTTGTTGGGGCGGTAATCAGCCCCAGCATTTT.

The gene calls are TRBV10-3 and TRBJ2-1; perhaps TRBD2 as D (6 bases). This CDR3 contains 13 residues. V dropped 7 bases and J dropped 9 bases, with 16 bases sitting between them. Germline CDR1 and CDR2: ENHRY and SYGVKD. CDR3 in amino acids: CAINGGAQGEQFF. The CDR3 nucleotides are TGTGCCATCAATGGCGGGGCCCAGGGTGAGCAGTTCTTC.

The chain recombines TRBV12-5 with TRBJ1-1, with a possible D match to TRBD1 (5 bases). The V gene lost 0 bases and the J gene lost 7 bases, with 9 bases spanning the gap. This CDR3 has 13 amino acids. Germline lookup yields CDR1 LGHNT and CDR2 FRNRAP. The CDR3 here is CASGLVPGLEAFF. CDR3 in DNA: TGTGCTAGTGGTTTGGTGCCAGGGCTTGAAGCTTTCTTT. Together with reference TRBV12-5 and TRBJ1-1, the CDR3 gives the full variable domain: DARVTQTPRHKVTEMGQEVTMRCQPILGHNTVFWYRQTMMQGLELLAYFRNRAPLDDSGMPKDRFSAEMPDATLATLKIQPSEPRDSAVYFCASGLVPGLEAFFGQGTRLTVV.

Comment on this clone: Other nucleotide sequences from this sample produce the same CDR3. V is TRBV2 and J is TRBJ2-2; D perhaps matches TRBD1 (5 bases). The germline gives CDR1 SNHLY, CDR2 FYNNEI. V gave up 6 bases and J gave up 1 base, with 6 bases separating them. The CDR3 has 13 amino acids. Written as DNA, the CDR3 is TGTGCCAGCAGCCAGGGGAACACCGGGGAGCTGTTTTTT. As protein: CASSQGNTGELFF. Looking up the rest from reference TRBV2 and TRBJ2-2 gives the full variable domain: EPEVTQTPSHQVTQMGQEVILRCVPISNHLYFYWYRQILGQKVEFLVSFYNNEISEKSEIFDDQFSVERPDGSNFTLKIRSTKLEDSAMYFCASSQGNTGELFFGEGSRLTVL.

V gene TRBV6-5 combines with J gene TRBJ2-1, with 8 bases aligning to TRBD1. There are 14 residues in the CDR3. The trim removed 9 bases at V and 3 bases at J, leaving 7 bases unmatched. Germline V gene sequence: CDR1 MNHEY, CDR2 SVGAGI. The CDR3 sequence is CASDRDRNYNEQFF. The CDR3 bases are TGTGCCAGTGACCGGGACAGGAACTACAATGAGCAGTTCTTC.

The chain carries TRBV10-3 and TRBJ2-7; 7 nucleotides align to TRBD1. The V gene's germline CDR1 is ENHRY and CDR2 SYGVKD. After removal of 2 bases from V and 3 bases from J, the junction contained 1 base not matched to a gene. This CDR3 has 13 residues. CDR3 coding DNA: TGTGCCATCAGTGAGGACAGGGACTACGAGCAGTACTTC. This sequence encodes CAISEDRDYEQYF.

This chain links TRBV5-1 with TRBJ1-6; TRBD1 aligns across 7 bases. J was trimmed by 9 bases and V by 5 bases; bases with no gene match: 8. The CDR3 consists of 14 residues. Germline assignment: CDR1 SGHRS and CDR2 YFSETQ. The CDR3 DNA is TGCGCCAGCAGGCTTACAGGGGATGGTTCACCCCTCCACTTT. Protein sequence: CASRLTGDGSPLHF. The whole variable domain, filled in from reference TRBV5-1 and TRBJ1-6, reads KAGVTQTPRYLIKTRGQQVTLSCSPISGHRSVSWYQQTPGQGLQFLFEYFSETQRNKGNFPGRFSGRQFSNSRSEMNVSTLELGDSALYLCASRLTGDGSPLHFGNGTRLTVT.

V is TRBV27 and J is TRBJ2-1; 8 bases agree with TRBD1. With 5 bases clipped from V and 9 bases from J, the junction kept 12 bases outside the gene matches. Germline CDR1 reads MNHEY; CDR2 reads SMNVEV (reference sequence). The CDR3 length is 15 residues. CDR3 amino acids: CASSRPQGAVAEQFF. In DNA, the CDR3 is TGTGCCAGCAGTCGACCGCAGGGGGCAGTGGCTGAGCAGTTCTTC.

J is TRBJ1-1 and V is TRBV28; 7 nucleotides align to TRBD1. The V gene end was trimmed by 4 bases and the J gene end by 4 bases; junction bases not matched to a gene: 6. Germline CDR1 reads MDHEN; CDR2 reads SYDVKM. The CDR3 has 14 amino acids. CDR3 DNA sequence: TGTGCCAGCAGTTCCCCGGGACAGACCACTGAAGCTTTCTTT. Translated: CASSSPGQTTEAFF.

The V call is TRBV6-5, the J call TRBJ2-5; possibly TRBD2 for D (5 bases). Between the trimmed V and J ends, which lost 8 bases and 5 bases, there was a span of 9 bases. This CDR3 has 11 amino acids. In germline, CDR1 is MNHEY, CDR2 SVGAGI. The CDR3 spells CASLATETQYF. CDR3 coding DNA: TGTGCCAGCCTAGCTACGGAGACCCAGTACTTC.

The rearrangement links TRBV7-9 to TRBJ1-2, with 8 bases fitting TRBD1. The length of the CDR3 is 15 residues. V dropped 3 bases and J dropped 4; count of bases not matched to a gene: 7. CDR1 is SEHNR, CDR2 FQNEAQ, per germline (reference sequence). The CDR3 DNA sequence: TGTGCCAGCAGCTTTGCGAGACAGGGGTTCTATGGCTACACCTTC. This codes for CASSFARQGFYGYTF. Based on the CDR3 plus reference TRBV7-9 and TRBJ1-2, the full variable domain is DTGVSQNPRHKITKRGQNVTFRCDPISEHNRLYWYRQTLGQGPEFLTYFQNEAQLEKSRLLSDRFSAERPKGSFSTLEIQRTEQGDSAMYLCASSFARQGFYGYTFGSGTRLTVV.

Written as DNA, the CDR3 is TGTGCCAGCAGTCTACAGGGGGCTGGATTAGAGACCCAGTACTTC. Translating it yields CASSLQGAGLETQYF. The chain uses TRBV27 and TRBJ2-5, with TRBD1 identical over 9 bases. Trimming at V came to 5 bases and at J to 4 bases, leaving 8 bases not matched to a gene. The CDR3 runs to 15 residues. Looked up from germline, CDR1 is MNHEY and CDR2 is SMNVEV (reference sequence).

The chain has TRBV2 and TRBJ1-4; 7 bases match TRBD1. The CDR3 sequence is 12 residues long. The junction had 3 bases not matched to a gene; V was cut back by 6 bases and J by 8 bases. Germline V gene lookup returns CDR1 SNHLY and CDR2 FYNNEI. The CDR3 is CASSRDREKLFF. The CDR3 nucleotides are TGTGCCAGCAGCCGGGACAGAGAAAAACTGTTTTTT. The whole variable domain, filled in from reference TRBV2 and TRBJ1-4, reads EPEVTQTPSHQVTQMGQEVILRCVPISNHLYFYWYRQILGQKVEFLVSFYNNEISEKSEIFDDQFSVERPDGSNFTLKIRSTKLEDSAMYFCASSRDREKLFFGSGTQLSVL.